A single sample gave rise to the 15 T cell receptor beta chains below, sequenced in a study of T cell responses to AZD1222 COVID-19 vaccine. Data came from immunoSEQ multiplex PCR; TCRdb stores just in-frame clones and leaves some out. The data contain around 160,000 clones, around 90% of them singletons. The input for sequencing was peripheral blood, taken 28 days after the second AZD1222 dose. The receptor source for this set is an adult who received the AZD1222 COVID-19 vaccine.

The chain has TRBV2 and TRBJ1-1, with TRBD1 identical over 7 bases. V lost 6 bases and J lost 0; bases outside the gene matches: 7. Germline CDR1 and CDR2: SNHLY and FYNNEI. This CDR3 comprises 15 residues. CDR3 nucleotide sequence: TGTGCCAGCAGCCCCTTCACAGGGGTGAACACTGAAGCTTTCTTT. It yields the protein CASSPFTGVNTEAFF.

This clone showed up just once. This chain connects TRBV5-6 to TRBJ1-1; D possibly corresponds to TRBD1 (6 bases). Trimming removed 4 bases at V and 4 bases at J, with 11 bases between. Germline V gene sequence: CDR1 SGHDT, CDR2 YYEEEE. The CDR3 runs 13 residues. In DNA form, the CDR3 reads TGTGCCAGCAGCCCAACAGGGATCACTGAAGCTTTCTTT. Translation gives CASSPTGITEAFF.

This sequence joins TRBV29-1 and TRBJ1-2; D remains ambiguous. The CDR3 length is 13 residues. Germline V lookup: CDR1 SQVTM, CDR2 ANQGSEA. The ends were cut back, 4 bases at V and 4 bases at J, with 13 bases in the middle. The CDR3 DNA is TGCAGCGTTGGGGTTGGGGTGAGCTATGGCTACACCTTC. Protein product: CSVGVGVSYGYTF.

The J gene is TRBJ2-7, the V gene TRBV27; a possible D gene is TRBD2 (6 bases). Germline V gives CDR1 MNHEY, CDR2 SMNVEV (reference sequence). V gave up 6 bases and J gave up 3 bases, with 15 bases separating them. The CDR3 has 14 residues. In DNA form, the CDR3 reads TGTGCCAGCAGCCTTTCGGTGGGGGGCTACGAGCAGTACTTC. As protein: CASSLSVGGYEQYF.

This rearrangement joins TRBV7-9 to TRBJ2-2; 8 nucleotides agree with TRBD1. Germline V gene sequence: CDR1 SEHNR, CDR2 FQNEAQ (reference sequence). V trimming: 6 bases; J trimming: 1 base; junction bases outside the gene matches: 4. This CDR3 comprises 15 residues. The chain's CDR3 is CASSHGQGNTGELFF. The CDR3 nucleotides read TGTGCCAGCAGTCATGGACAGGGGAACACCGGGGAGCTGTTTTTT.

The J gene is TRBJ2-7, the V gene TRBV25-1, with 7 bases matching TRBD2. The CDR3 sequence is 15 residues long. With 4 bases clipped from V and 1 base from J, the junction kept 7 bases outside the gene matches. Looked up from germline, CDR1 is MGHDK and CDR2 is SYGVNS. The CDR3 DNA reads as TGTGCCAGCAGTGTGCGGGGGATCGAGTCCTACGAGCAGTACTTC. It codes for CASSVRGIESYEQYF.

This chain links TRBV11-1 with TRBJ2-2; no firm D call. CDR1 is SGHAT and CDR2 is FQDESV in the germline V gene (reference sequence). The CDR3 spans 13 residues. V lost 4 bases, J lost 6 bases, and 9 bases lay in between. CDR3 amino acids: CASSYLGSGELFF. CDR3 sequence (DNA): TGTGCCAGCAGCTATCTGGGGTCCGGGGAGCTGTTTTTT. The full variable domain, completed using reference TRBV11-1 and TRBJ2-2, is EAEVAQSPRYKITEKSQAVAFWCDPISGHATLYWYRQILGQGPELLVQFQDESVVDDSQLPKDRFSAERLKGVDSTLKIQPAELGDSAMYLCASSYLGSGELFFGEGSRLTVL.

This chain connects TRBV30 to TRBJ1-2; D uncertain. Germline CDR1 is GTSNPN and CDR2 is SVGIG (reference sequence). The CDR3 contains 12 residues. V was clipped by 1 base and J by 14 bases, with 17 bases between them. The chain's CDR3 is CAWSASGGSWTF. DNA for the CDR3: TGTGCCTGGAGTGCTAGCGGCGGTTCCTGGACCTTC.

The chain recombines TRBV9 with TRBJ1-3; D gene unclear. CDR1 is SGDLS, CDR2 YYNGEE, per germline. This CDR3 has 17 amino acids. Trimming removed 4 bases from V and 0 bases from J, with 17 bases in between. The CDR3 here is CASSPGPPSSSGNTIYF. CDR3 nucleotides: TGTGCCAGCAGCCCAGGCCCGCCCTCCAGCTCTGGAAACACCATATATTTT.

V usage is TRBV28 and J usage is TRBJ2-7; 7 bases map to TRBD1. Germline CDR1 MDHEN, CDR2 SYDVKM. This CDR3 is built from 15 residues. The V and J ends lost 1 base and 3 bases, in that order; junction bases with no gene match: 6. CDR3 DNA sequence: TGTGCCAGCAGTTTATTTAGCAGGGGGATCTACGAGCAGTACTTC. Protein sequence: CASSLFSRGIYEQYF. The full variable domain, with the rest looked up from reference TRBV28 and TRBJ2-7, is DVKVTQSSRYLVKRTGEKVFLECVQDMDHENMFWYRQDPGLGLRLIYFSYDVKMKEKGDIPEGYSVSREKKERFSLILESASTNQTSMYLCASSLFSRGIYEQYFGPGTRLTVT.

The CDR3 DNA is TGCGCCAGCAGCTTGGGTGGAGGGAGCGGGGAGACCCAGTACTTC. Its translation is CASSLGGGSGETQYF. The rearrangement uses TRBV5-1 and TRBJ2-5, with D maybe TRBD2 (6 bases). Trimming removed 0 bases from V and 5 bases from J, with 14 bases in between. This CDR3 has 15 amino acids. Germline loops: CDR1 SGHRS, CDR2 YFSETQ.

This clone was observed once. The rearrangement links TRBV18 to TRBJ1-5; D is unresolved. In germline, CDR1 is KGHSH, CDR2 LQKENI. V was cut by 4 bases and J by 5 bases, with 18 bases left in between. The CDR3 consists of 16 residues. CDR3 amino acids: CASSLDTQILHQPQHF. CDR3 nucleotides: TGTGCCAGCTCACTCGATACTCAAATCCTCCATCAGCCCCAGCATTTT.

Only one count was recorded for this clone. The V and J genes are TRBV27 and TRBJ1-2; no reliable D call. Trimming took 6 bases from V and 1 from J, leaving 9 bases between them. CDR3 length: 13 amino acids. CDR1 and CDR2 (germline): MNHEY, SMNVEV (reference sequence). CDR3 protein: CASSQQFNYGYTF. The CDR3 DNA reads as TGTGCCAGCAGCCAACAGTTTAACTATGGCTACACCTTC.

The chain is built from TRBV10-2 and TRBJ2-2; TRBD2 is a possible D gene (6 bases). This CDR3 has 17 residues. V dropped 2 bases and J dropped 5 bases, with 18 bases sitting between them. Germline CDR1 is WSHSY and CDR2 is SAAADI. CDR3 coding DNA: TGCGCCAGCAGTGAGCCGCACGGGCCGGGGAGGACCGGGGAGCTGTTTTTT. This encodes CASSEPHGPGRTGELFF.

V usage is TRBV13 and J usage is TRBJ1-5, with 7 bases that match TRBD1. After removal of 2 bases from V and 2 bases from J, the junction contained 3 bases not matched to a gene. This CDR3 has 15 amino acids. The germline CDR1 and CDR2 sequences are PRHDT and FYEKMQ (reference sequence). The DNA for the CDR3 is TGTGCCAGCAGCTTACAGGGGGAGGGCAATCAGCCCCAGCATTTT. This encodes CASSLQGEGNQPQHF.